The rows below give T cell receptor beta chains drawn from one sample of a study of T-cell memory formation after mild COVID-19. Via MiXCR, TCRdb re-called the 5' RACE reads, giving one row per CDR3 protein. This table has about 410,000 distinct CDR3 sequences, more than 15% appearing once. Material: PBMCs or a T cell subset sorted from them (not recorded which). The receptors were gathered from a young man who had mild COVID-19 (a few samples of this study predate the infection). Cell type and time point are not known. The conserved cysteine and the conserved F or W are not part of the CDR3 here. A D gene is named only where the DNA matches it firmly. Some rows have no size entry. The others give once, few or many, or a class for an expanded clone.

SAREKPGELF	NA	NA	TRBV20-1	TRBJ2-2
ASSFTLGDTQY	many	NA	TRBV12-3/TRBV12-4	TRBJ2-3
ASSIGGIYEQY	NA	NA	TRBV5-5	TRBJ2-7
ASSSLRGNAEAF	NA	NA	TRBV7-2	TRBJ1-1
ASSVVPGSSYNEQF	few	NA	TRBV9	TRBJ2-1
ASSLFGDPETQY	NA	NA	TRBV7-9	TRBJ2-5
ASSPVGAVYGYT	NA	NA	TRBV27	TRBJ1-2
ASSPLAGDQETQY	NA	TRBD2	TRBV4-2	TRBJ2-5
ASSESGGYNEQF	NA	TRBD2	TRBV9	TRBJ2-1
SARDSGGASSYNEQF	NA	TRBD2	TRBV20-1	TRBJ2-1
ASSQATGYPNTEAF	many	NA	TRBV4-3	TRBJ1-1
ASSQGIEVREQF	few	NA	TRBV3-1	TRBJ2-1
ASSSADEKLF	NA	NA	TRBV7-9	TRBJ1-4
ASSFRRTGTTDTQY	few	TRBD1	TRBV12-3/TRBV12-4	TRBJ2-3
ATSRDLTGGTDTQY	few	NA	TRBV15	TRBJ2-3
ASSLVPGAKTEAF	few	NA	TRBV13	TRBJ1-1
ASSERQPTEAF	few	NA	TRBV6-1	TRBJ1-1
ASSLGQASYEQY	many	NA	TRBV5-4	TRBJ2-7
ASSVVRGEQF	NA	NA	TRBV9	TRBJ2-1
ASSFHPSSYNEQF	few	NA	TRBV7-2	TRBJ2-1
ASSEATGRPTDTQY	NA	TRBD1	TRBV4-1	TRBJ2-3
ASSVGSLGNEQF	few	NA	TRBV9	TRBJ2-1
ASRQWGSTDTQY	few	NA	TRBV4-1	TRBJ2-3
ASSQVALEKLF	few	NA	TRBV4-1	TRBJ1-4